The next 25 T cell receptor beta chains were all read from a single sample in a study of T cell changes during pregnancy in multiple sclerosis. Assay used: immunoSEQ multiplex PCR; TCRdb lists only in-frame clones, some missing. This sample has 80,000 to 100,000 clones, with about 92% found just once. Here the sequenced sample was peripheral blood, taken in the first trimester of pregnancy. The receptor source for this set is a female donor with multiple sclerosis, enrolled in a pregnancy study.

The chain uses TRBV15 and TRBJ2-1, with TRBD2 matching 12 bases. The CDR3 totals 17 residues. Germline-derived CDR1 and CDR2 are LNHNV and YYDKDF (reference sequence). The J segment lost 5 bases and the V segment lost 0 bases, leaving 5 bases of the junction unmatched. CDR3 in amino acids: CATSRDRLAGAHNEQFF. The CDR3 bases are TGTGCCACCAGCAGAGATCGACTAGCGGGAGCCCACAATGAGCAGTTCTTC.

The chain combines TRBV7-8 with TRBJ2-2; 12 bases map to TRBD2. Germline CDR1 and CDR2: SGHVS and FQNEAQ. The CDR3 is 16 amino acids. V lost 6 bases, J lost 7 bases, and 9 bases stayed unmatched. The CDR3 DNA reads as TGTGCCAGCAGAAAGTCTAGCGGGAGGGTTGGCGGGGAGCTGTTTTTT. Amino acid sequence: CASRKSSGRVGGELFF.

This chain joins TRBV5-5 and TRBJ2-3; maybe TRBD2 (6 bases). V was shortened by 4 bases and J by 0 bases, with 21 bases between the two germline ends. The CDR3 length is 18 residues. CDR1 and CDR2 from the germline V gene are SGHKS and YYEKEE (reference sequence). DNA for the CDR3: TGTGCCAGCAGCACACAGGCTCCCGGGACTCCTAGCACAGATACGCAGTATTTT. Translated, it gives CASSTQAPGTPSTDTQYF.

The chain employs TRBV5-4 and TRBJ1-4; 8 nucleotides match TRBD1. Unmatched junction bases numbered 2, after V lost 3 bases and J lost 10 bases. CDR1 is SGHNT, CDR2 YYREEE, per germline (reference sequence). This CDR3 has 12 amino acids. The CDR3 bases are TGTGCCAGCAGCTCCGGACAGGGAAAACTGTTTTTT. Encoded protein: CASSSGQGKLFF.

This sequence joins TRBV7-3 and TRBJ2-6; 7 bases line up with TRBD1. With V trimmed by 1 base and J by 3 bases, 3 bases remained unmatched. The germline CDR1 and CDR2 sequences are SGHTA and FQGTGA. The CDR3 sequence is 16 residues long. Here the CDR3 reads CASSLRGGGGANVLTF. CDR3 DNA sequence: TGTGCCAGCAGCTTAAGAGGGGGCGGTGGGGCCAACGTCCTGACTTTC.

This chain joins TRBV28 and TRBJ2-1; TRBD2 agrees at 12 bases. J lost 6 bases, V lost 2 bases, and 2 bases had no gene match. The CDR3 contains 15 residues. CDR1 MDHEN and CDR2 SYDVKM come from the germline V gene. The CDR3 protein is CASSLVTSGSNEQFF. For the CDR3, the DNA is TGTGCCAGCAGTTTAGTGACTAGCGGGAGCAATGAGCAGTTCTTC.

V is TRBV5-1 and J is TRBJ2-3, with 12 bases aligning to TRBD1. Germline CDR1 is SGHRS and CDR2 is YFSETQ. Trimming took 5 bases from V and 4 from J; bases not matched to a gene: 17. The CDR3 is 19 residues long. CDR3 nucleotides: TGCGCCAGCAGATCCCCGGGACAGGGGGCAAAGGATGGCCCAGATACGCAGTATTTT. As protein: CASRSPGQGAKDGPDTQYF. Supplemented by reference TRBV5-1 and TRBJ2-3, the full variable domain reads KAGVTQTPRYLIKTRGQQVTLSCSPISGHRSVSWYQQTPGQGLQFLFEYFSETQRNKGNFPGRFSGRQFSNSRSEMNVSTLELGDSALYLCASRSPGQGAKDGPDTQYFGPGTRLTVL.

A note on this clone: This CDR3 is also generated by other DNA sequences in the sample. The chain is built from TRBV27 and TRBJ1-1, with a weak D call TRBD1 (5 bases). The CDR3 consists of 13 residues. V lost 3 bases and J 4 bases, leaving 9 bases between the germline ends. Per the germline V gene, CDR1 is MNHEY and CDR2 is SMNVEV (reference sequence). The CDR3 DNA reads TGTGCCAGCAGTTTCCGGGGGAGCACTGAAGCTTTCTTT. This sequence encodes CASSFRGSTEAFF.

The chain is built from TRBV2 and TRBJ2-2, with 8 bases fitting TRBD2. This CDR3 has 14 amino acids. The V gene end was trimmed by 4 bases and the J gene end by 7 bases; junction bases not matched to a gene: 5. Germline values: CDR1 SNHLY, CDR2 FYNNEI. The CDR3 coding sequence is TGTGCCAGCAGTGTGATTAGCGGGGACGGGGAGCTGTTTTTT. It specifies CASSVISGDGELFF.

This rearrangement joins TRBV28 to TRBJ2-1; D is perhaps TRBD1 (5 bases). The CDR3 is 15 residues long. In germline, CDR1 is MDHEN, CDR2 SYDVKM. V lost 7 bases to trimming and J lost 4 bases, with 17 bases between them. DNA for the CDR3: TGTGCCAGCACAAACCCCAGGGCTAGATACAATGAGCAGTTCTTC. This codes for CASTNPRARYNEQFF.

The V call is TRBV11-3, the J call TRBJ1-3; D remains unclear. Germline V gives CDR1 SGHNT, CDR2 YENEEA. This CDR3 contains 15 residues. V was cut by 3 bases and J by 1 base, with 10 bases left in between. The CDR3 region has the DNA TGTGCCAGCAGCTTGGAGGGTTCTTCTGGAAACACCATATATTTT. Translation: CASSLEGSSGNTIYF.

This clone was seen only once. V is TRBV6-6 and J is TRBJ1-2, with 10 bases fitting TRBD1. The V and J ends lost 9 bases and 8 bases, in that order; junction bases with no gene match: 12. This CDR3 spans 14 amino acids. CDR1 and CDR2 (germline): MNHNY, SVGAGI (reference sequence). The CDR3 reads CASQELTGGSGYTF. The DNA for the CDR3 is TGTGCCAGTCAAGAATTGACAGGGGGCAGCGGCTACACCTTC.

The sample holds one count of this clone. The chain links TRBV10-3 to TRBJ2-7, with D possibly matching TRBD1 (7 bases). The CDR3 has 13 residues. Germline CDR1 and CDR2: ENHRY and SYGVKD. The V end lost 5 bases, the J end lost 1 base, and 9 bases lay between the germline ends. The CDR3 loop is CAISQGGSYEQYF. In nucleotides, the CDR3 is TGTGCCATCAGTCAGGGGGGATCCTACGAGCAGTACTTC.

The chain has TRBV18 and TRBJ2-7; TRBD1 matches 9 bases. CDR1 and CDR2 (germline): KGHSH, LQKENI. The CDR3 is 17 amino acids. V lost 1 base, J lost 12 bases, and 19 bases stayed unmatched. Here the CDR3 DNA reads TGTGCCAGCTCACCACTTCCGCAGGGGACAGGGCGACAGGATCGGTACTTC. Translation: CASSPLPQGTGRQDRYF. The variable domain in full, completed from reference TRBV18 and TRBJ2-7, reads NAGVMQNPRHLVRRRGQEARLRCSPMKGHSHVYWYRQLPEEGLKFMVYLQKENIIDESGMPKERFSAEFPKEGPSILRIQQVVRGDSAAYFCASSPLPQGTGRQDRYFGPGTRLTVT.

The gene calls are TRBV7-6 and TRBJ2-6, with a possible D match to TRBD2 (5 bases). Trimming stripped 2 bases from V and 0 bases from J, with 11 bases between. Germline CDR1 is SGHVS and CDR2 is FNYEAQ. The CDR3 has 17 residues. CDR3 DNA sequence: TGTGCCAGCAGCTTACATGAGGGCAGCTCTGGGGCCAACGTCCTGACTTTC. Residues: CASSLHEGSSGANVLTF.

V gene TRBV28 combines with J gene TRBJ2-1; 10 bases map to TRBD2. This CDR3 spans 18 amino acids. Germline lookup yields CDR1 MDHEN and CDR2 SYDVKM. The ends lost 3 bases at V and 6 bases at J; junction bases unmatched: 14. CDR3 sequence reads: CASSFRSLAGVRRNEQFF. The CDR3, as DNA: TGTGCCAGCAGTTTTCGATCCCTAGCGGGAGTTCGGCGCAATGAGCAGTTCTTC.

This CDR3 is CASSQEVRAGYEKLFF. The CDR3 nucleotides are TGCGCCAGCAGCCAAGAGGTGAGGGCAGGTTATGAAAAACTGTTTTTT. The chain carries TRBV4-1 and TRBJ1-4; D remains unclear. V was cut by 0 bases and J by 6 bases, with 14 bases left in between. The length of the CDR3 is 16 residues. Germline V gene data show CDR1 as MGHRA and CDR2 as YSYEKL.

This clone has more than one count but fewer than ten. This rearrangement joins TRBV5-1 to TRBJ2-5, with unresolved D. Trimming shortened V by 0 bases and J by 0 bases, and 6 bases separated the two germline ends. The CDR3 contains 14 residues. CDR1 and CDR2 from the germline V gene are SGHRS and YFSETQ. CDR3 nucleotide sequence: TGCGCCAGCAGCTTGGGGTCAGACCAAGAGACCCAGTACTTC. As protein: CASSLGSDQETQYF.

The chain has TRBV27 and TRBJ2-7; 7 bases line up with TRBD1. J lost 3 bases, V lost 9 bases, and 20 bases had no gene match. The CDR3 is made up of 17 amino acids. Germline V gene data show CDR1 as MNHEY and CDR2 as SMNVEV (reference sequence). CDR3 region: CASNPGTAVKNYYEQYF. CDR3 DNA: TGTGCCAGTAATCCCGGGACAGCAGTAAAAAATTACTACGAGCAGTACTTC.

Note on this clone: One end of the junction is discordant with germline, which a read error may explain. Other DNA variants within this sample encode the same CDR3. The chain recombines TRBV19 with TRBJ1-4; 7 nucleotides line up with TRBD1. The CDR3 has 15 amino acids. CDR1 LNHDA and CDR2 SQIVND come from the germline V gene (reference sequence). CDR3 DNA: TGTGCCAGTAGTCCAAGGACAGGCGGTAATGAAAAATTGTTTTTT. Translating it yields CASSPRTGGNEKLFF.

The chain combines TRBV19 with TRBJ2-7; TRBD2 agrees at 7 bases. This CDR3 has 14 amino acids. Trimming removed 4 bases from V and 6 bases from J; junction bases left unmatched: 9. Germline lookup yields CDR1 LNHDA and CDR2 SQIVND (reference sequence). The CDR3 is CASSRRGTTGEQYF. For the CDR3, the DNA is TGTGCCAGTAGTAGGCGCGGGACTACTGGCGAGCAGTACTTC.

The rearrangement uses TRBV30 and TRBJ2-7; maybe TRBD1 (5 bases). V was trimmed by 1 base and J by 5 bases, leaving 9 bases between them. CDR1 and CDR2 (germline): GTSNPN, SVGIG (reference sequence). There are 12 residues in the CDR3. The CDR3 bases are TGTGCCTGGAGTGACAGGTATAACGAGCAGTACTTC. It is translated as CAWSDRYNEQYF. Combining the CDR3 with reference TRBV30 and TRBJ2-7 gives the whole variable domain SQTIHQWPATLVQPVGSPLSLECTVEGTSNPNLYWYRQAAGRGLQLLFYSVGIGQISSEVPQNLSASRPQDRQFILSSKKLLLSDSGFYLCAWSDRYNEQYFGPGTRLTVT.

This chain joins TRBV10-3 and TRBJ2-1; TRBD1 agrees at 10 bases. Germline CDR1 reads ENHRY; CDR2 reads SYGVKD. J lost 2 bases, V lost 6 bases, and 1 base had no gene match. CDR3 length equals 14 residues. The DNA of the CDR3 is TGTGCCATCAGGGACAGGGGGGCCTACAATGAGCAGTTCTTC. Protein product: CAIRDRGAYNEQFF.

The V and J genes are TRBV19 and TRBJ1-1; a weak D match, TRBD1 (6 bases). The CDR3 runs 13 residues. CDR1 LNHDA and CDR2 SQIVND come from the germline V gene (reference sequence). Trimming took off 5 bases at V and 10 bases at J, with 17 bases between the two ends. CDR3 DNA sequence: TGTGCCAGTAGTTTCCGGGCTTTGGGGGCAGCTTTCTTT. Its protein product is CASSFRALGAAFF.

The rearrangement joins TRBV27 to TRBJ2-1, with D possibly matching TRBD2 (5 bases). Between the trimmed V and J ends, which lost 5 bases and 0 bases, there was a span of 14 bases. Per germline, CDR1 MNHEY and CDR2 SMNVEV (reference sequence). The CDR3 runs to 16 residues. CDR3 nucleotide sequence: TGTGCCAGCAGTCCCCTTGCGGGTAGCTCCTACAATGAGCAGTTCTTC. Translating it yields CASSPLAGSSYNEQFF.